This record looks at one T cell receptor (beta chain) sequence and its context. Its antigen is still unknown. V was cut by 5 bases and J by 6 bases, with 9 bases left in between. This CDR3 is 12 amino acids long. The germline V gene has CDR1 SGHVS and CDR2 FQNEAQ. One entry per CDR3 protein results from TCRdb running MiXCR on the reads. The sample records about 440,000 distinct CDR3 sequences, approximately 30% being singletons. The source of the sample is a study of T cell repertoires in cytomegalovirus infection. Study-wide background: Public TCR beta signatures were indicative of both CMV infection and a matching HLA type.

Study observations and caveats: Cumulative frequency (of public TCR beta family members) identified carriers of CMV plus the relevant HLA.

The sample taken for sequencing was PBMCs. The chain couples TRBV7-8 to TRBJ2-3; D is unclear. The receptor was isolated from a human donor in good health (CMV status not recorded). Some clones in this sample may be carry-over from other donors' samples. Here the CDR3 reads CASSRLLDTQYF. The CDR3 nucleotides are TGTGCCAGCAGCCGATTGTTGGATACGCAGTATTTT.